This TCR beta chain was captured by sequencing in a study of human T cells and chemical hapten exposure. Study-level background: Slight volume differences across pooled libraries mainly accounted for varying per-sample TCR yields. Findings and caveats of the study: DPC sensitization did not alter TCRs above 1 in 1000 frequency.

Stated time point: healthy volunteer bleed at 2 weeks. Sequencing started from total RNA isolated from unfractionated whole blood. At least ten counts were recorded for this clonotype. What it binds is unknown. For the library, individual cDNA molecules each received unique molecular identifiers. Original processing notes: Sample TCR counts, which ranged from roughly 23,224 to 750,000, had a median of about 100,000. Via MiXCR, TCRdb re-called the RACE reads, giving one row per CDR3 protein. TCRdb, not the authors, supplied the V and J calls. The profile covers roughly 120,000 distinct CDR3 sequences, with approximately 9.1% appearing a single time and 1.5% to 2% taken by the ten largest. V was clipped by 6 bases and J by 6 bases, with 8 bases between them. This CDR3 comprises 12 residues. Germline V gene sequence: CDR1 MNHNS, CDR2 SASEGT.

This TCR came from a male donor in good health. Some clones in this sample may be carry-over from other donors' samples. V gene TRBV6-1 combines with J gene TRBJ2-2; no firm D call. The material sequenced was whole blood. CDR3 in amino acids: CASSLGSGELFF. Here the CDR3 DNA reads TGTGCCAGCAGCCTAGGGTCCGGGGAGCTGTTTTTT.